The entry below describes one T cell receptor beta chain. The antigen is undetermined. Since a much larger clone is just one base distant, this may be a read error. This entry comes from a study of post-analysis software for immune sequencing data. Study results and caveats: Patients showed TRBV5-6, TRBV5-1 and TRBV20-1 among about five TRBV segments more frequent than in controls.

Each TCR beta cDNA library carried unique molecular identifiers. TCRdb reanalysed the PCR reads using MiXCR and keeps one entry per CDR3 protein. The sample lists about 260,000 distinct CDR3 sequences; around 34% were seen once. Germline V gene lookup returns CDR1 SGHKS and CDR2 YYEKEE (reference sequence). The length of the CDR3 is 14 residues. J is TRBJ1-2 and V is TRBV5-5, with 7 nucleotides matching TRBD1. The clonotype originates from a girl aged 5-17 years with multiple sclerosis. The sample comprised blood. The CDR3 DNA is TGTACCAGCAGCCCGCCCAGGGGGACGGATGGCTACACCTTC. Translating gives CTSSPPRGTDGYTF.